Sequencing of this T cell receptor beta chain was carried out in a study of T-cell memory formation after mild COVID-19 (dated by TCRdb to the early 2020s). About the study as a whole: TCR sequence clusters from the two donors were largely donor specific. The cohort was made up of two young adult volunteers, one female and one male, who were previously healthy. In a couple of donors, T-cell clones that expanded and contracted after mild COVID-19 were followed by sequencing TCRalpha and TCRbeta repertoires longitudinally. General study outcomes and caveats: The second-wave clones that peaked on day 37 were not confirmed to be SARS-CoV-2 specific. The study included only two mild cases, and larger cohorts that include severe cases with pre-infection samples were judged to be necessary. Contracting CD4+ clones turned up mainly in the CM and EM memory subsets, whereas EMRA was where CD8+ clones were enriched. Balanced CD4/CD8 phenotypes were observed for clones contracting from day 15 to 85, whereas a bias towards CD4+ was observed for a second wave of clones expanding from day 15 to 37. Some responding clones were found in pre-infection memory, which suggests that pre-existing cross-reactive memory T cells took part in the SARS-CoV-2 response.

The sequencer listed for this sample is Illumina NovaSeq 6000. Using 5'RACE with constant-segment primers, TCRalpha and TCRbeta cDNA libraries were constructed, with sample barcodes and unique molecular identifiers added in the process. Trizol reagent was used to extract RNA from every sample. Libraries were amplified in two PCR steps, with a second sample barcode and Illumina TruSeq adapters added in the second step. The libraries were sequenced on an Illumina NovaSeq using 2 x 150 bp paired-end reads. From the authors' description of their analysis: With migec v1.2.7, reads were demultiplexed and then collapsed into UMI-guided consensus sequences. Using mixcr v2.1.11, UMI consensuses were aligned to TRA and TRB V and J templates and then assembled into clonotypes. A clonotype was counted as expanded or contracted only when both edgeR and NoisET called the clonotype significant, with the noise models trained on biological replicates. For edgeR calls, a false discovery rate-adjusted p below 0.01 and a log2 fold-change threshold of 1 were applied. As an exploratory analysis of dynamics, PCA with hierarchical clustering was applied to max-normalized trajectories of the 1000 most abundant clonotypes. Separately sequenced CD4+ and CD8+ repertoires were used to assign the CD4 or CD8 phenotype of responding clones. TCRdb reran the public reads through fastp at Q25 and MiXCR, keeping productive beta chains. CDR3 protein duplicates are merged, each entry listing the most common genes and DNA. Clone size and V and J calls follow TCRdb, not the original study. Counted in this sample were 190,000 or so distinct CDR3 sequences; about a fifth of them appeared once. The ten top clones hold 20% to 25% of the sample.

Ficoll-Paque density gradient centrifugation was the method used to isolate PBMCs. The sample holds a few counts of this clonotype. The clone's antigen remains unknown. No per-base quality is available; no much larger clone lies one base away. The sample was PBMCs or a T cell subset sorted from them (not recorded which). This receptor was identified in an adult woman who had mild COVID-19 (a few samples of this study predate the infection). The sample titles of this study are shuffled in the database, so cell type and time point are left out; the donor was told from shared clones.

The sequenced DNA is TGTGCCAGCAGCGCGAGACTAGCGGGGGGTAGCAATGAGCAGTTCTTC. Translated, this gives CASSARLAGGSNEQFF. Recombination joined TRBV9 with TRBJ2-1; TRBD2 matches 13 bases in the middle. Based on the germline V gene, the CDR1 and CDR2 sequences are SGDLS and YYNGEE. The CDR3 sequence holds 16 residues, the cysteine and phenylalanine included. The kept DNA is CDR3 alone, 48 bases in frame from the first base. Trimming accounts for 3 bases at V and 6 bases at J, while the number of junction bases matched to no gene is 6.